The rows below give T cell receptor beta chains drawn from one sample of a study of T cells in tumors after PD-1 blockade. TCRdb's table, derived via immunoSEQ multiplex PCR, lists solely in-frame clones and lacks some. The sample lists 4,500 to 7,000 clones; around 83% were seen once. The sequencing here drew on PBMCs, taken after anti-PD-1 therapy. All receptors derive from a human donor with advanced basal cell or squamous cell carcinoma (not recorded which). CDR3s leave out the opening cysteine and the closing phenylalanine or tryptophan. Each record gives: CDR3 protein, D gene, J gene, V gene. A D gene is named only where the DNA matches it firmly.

ASSPPSGYGYT,.,TRBJ1-2,TRBV28
AWSIVADNEQF,.,TRBJ2-1,TRBV30
ASSVEQGGDSPLH,TRBD1,TRBJ1-6,TRBV9
ASSRGNTDTQY,.,TRBJ2-3,TRBV18
ASSSPLAGEDNEQF,TRBD2,TRBJ2-1,TRBV27
ATSDSGTSGINEQF,TRBD2,TRBJ2-1,TRBV24-1
ASSLLTGNYGYT,.,TRBJ1-2,TRBV5-5
ASSIYMGAGEETQY,.,TRBJ2-5,TRBV19
ASTTGTGGSLSGNTIY,TRBD1,TRBJ1-3,TRBV9
ASLDRVIYGYT,TRBD1,TRBJ1-2,TRBV28
ASSPIQNIQY,.,TRBJ2-4,TRBV19
ASSPLGQKKETQY,TRBD1,TRBJ2-5,TRBV5-6
ASSIERGGQPQH,.,TRBJ1-5,TRBV19